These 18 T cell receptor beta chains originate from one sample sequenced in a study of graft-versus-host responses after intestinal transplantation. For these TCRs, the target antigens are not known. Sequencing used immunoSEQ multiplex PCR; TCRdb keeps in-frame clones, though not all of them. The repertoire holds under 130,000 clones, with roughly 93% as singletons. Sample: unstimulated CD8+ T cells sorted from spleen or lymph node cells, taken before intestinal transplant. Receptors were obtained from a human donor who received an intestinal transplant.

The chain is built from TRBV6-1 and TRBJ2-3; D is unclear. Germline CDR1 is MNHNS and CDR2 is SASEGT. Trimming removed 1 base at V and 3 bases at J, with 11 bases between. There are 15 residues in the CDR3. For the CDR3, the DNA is TGTGCCAGCAGTGAAGGGAGTATGGTAACAGATACGCAGTATTTT. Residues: CASSEGSMVTDTQYF.

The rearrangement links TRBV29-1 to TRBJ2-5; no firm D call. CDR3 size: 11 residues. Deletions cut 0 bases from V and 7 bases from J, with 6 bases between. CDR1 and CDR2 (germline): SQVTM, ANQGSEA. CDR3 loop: CSVEDRGTQYF. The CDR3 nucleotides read TGCAGCGTTGAAGATCGCGGGACCCAGTACTTC.

Here the CDR3 reads CASSSRLAGALNTGELFF. The CDR3 DNA reads TGTGCCAGCAGCTCTCGACTAGCGGGGGCCCTGAACACCGGGGAGCTGTTTTTT. The V and J genes are TRBV7-9 and TRBJ2-2, with 12 bases identical to TRBD2. The junction had 7 bases not matched to a gene; V was cut back by 4 bases and J by 1 base. The CDR3 is 18 amino acids. From germline, CDR1 is SEHNR and CDR2 FQNEAQ (reference sequence).

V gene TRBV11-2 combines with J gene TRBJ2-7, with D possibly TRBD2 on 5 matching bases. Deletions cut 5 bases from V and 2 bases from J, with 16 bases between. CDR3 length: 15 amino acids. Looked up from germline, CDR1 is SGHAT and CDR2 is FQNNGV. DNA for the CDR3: TGTGCCAGCAGCCCAGTAGGAGCGGAGACCTACGAGCAGTACTTC. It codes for CASSPVGAETYEQYF. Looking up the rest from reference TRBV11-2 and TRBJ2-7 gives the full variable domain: EAGVAQSPRYKIIEKRQSVAFWCNPISGHATLYWYQQILGQGPKLLIQFQNNGVVDDSQLPKDRFSAERLKGVDSTLKIQPAKLEDSAVYLCASSPVGAETYEQYFGPGTRLTVT.

The CDR3 loop reads CASSLGPGGSYNSPLHF. CDR3 in DNA: TGTGCCAGCAGTTTAGGCCCCGGGGGCTCCTATAATTCACCCCTCCACTTT. The chain has TRBV27 and TRBJ1-6, with D perhaps matching TRBD1 (5 bases). Trimming removed 2 bases at V and 0 bases at J, with 11 bases between. Germline V gene sequence: CDR1 MNHEY, CDR2 SMNVEV (reference sequence). The CDR3 is 17 amino acids.

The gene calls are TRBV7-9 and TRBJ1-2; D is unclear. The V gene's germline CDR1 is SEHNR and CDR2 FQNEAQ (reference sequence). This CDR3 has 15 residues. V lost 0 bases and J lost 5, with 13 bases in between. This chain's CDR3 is CASSLASGPRYGYTF. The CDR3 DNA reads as TGTGCCAGCAGCTTAGCTTCCGGGCCGAGATATGGCTACACCTTC.

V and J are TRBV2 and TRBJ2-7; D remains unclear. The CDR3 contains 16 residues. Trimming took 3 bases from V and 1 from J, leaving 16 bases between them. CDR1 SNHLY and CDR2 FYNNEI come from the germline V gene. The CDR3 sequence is CASSDFQLPGSYEQYF. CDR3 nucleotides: TGTGCCAGCAGTGACTTTCAGTTACCGGGTTCCTACGAGCAGTACTTC.

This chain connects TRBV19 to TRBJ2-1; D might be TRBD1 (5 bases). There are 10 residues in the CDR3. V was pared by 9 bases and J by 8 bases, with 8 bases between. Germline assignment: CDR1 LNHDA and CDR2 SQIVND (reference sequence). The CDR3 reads CASSGYEQFF. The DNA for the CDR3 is TGTGCCAGCTCAGGGTATGAGCAGTTCTTC.

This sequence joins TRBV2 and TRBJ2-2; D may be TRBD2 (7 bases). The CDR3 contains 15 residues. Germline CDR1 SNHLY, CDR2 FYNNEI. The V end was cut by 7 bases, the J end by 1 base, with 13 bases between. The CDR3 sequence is CASTRGGQNTGELFF. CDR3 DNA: TGTGCCAGCACCCGCGGGGGCCAGAACACCGGGGAGCTGTTTTTT.

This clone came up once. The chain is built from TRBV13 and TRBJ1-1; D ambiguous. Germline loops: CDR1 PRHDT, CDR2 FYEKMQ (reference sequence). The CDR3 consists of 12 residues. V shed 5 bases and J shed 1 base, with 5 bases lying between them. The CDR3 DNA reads TGTGCCAGCAGCGCCCGGAACACTGAAGCTTTCTTT. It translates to CASSARNTEAFF.

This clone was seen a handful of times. For the CDR3, the DNA is TGTGCCAGTAGTATGAGTACAGGGGGCGGAACTGAAGCTTTCTTT. It translates to CASSMSTGGGTEAFF. The chain employs TRBV19 and TRBJ1-1; TRBD1 matches at 9 bases. The ends lost 3 bases at V and 5 bases at J; junction bases unmatched: 7. CDR1 and CDR2 (germline): LNHDA, SQIVND (reference sequence). This CDR3 is 15 amino acids long.

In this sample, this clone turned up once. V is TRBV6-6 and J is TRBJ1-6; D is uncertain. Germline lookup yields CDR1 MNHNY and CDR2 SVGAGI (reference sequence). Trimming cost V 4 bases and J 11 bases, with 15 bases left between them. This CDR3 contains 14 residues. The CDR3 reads CASSFRALYAPLHF. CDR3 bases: TGTGCCAGCAGTTTCCGGGCATTATATGCACCCCTCCACTTT.

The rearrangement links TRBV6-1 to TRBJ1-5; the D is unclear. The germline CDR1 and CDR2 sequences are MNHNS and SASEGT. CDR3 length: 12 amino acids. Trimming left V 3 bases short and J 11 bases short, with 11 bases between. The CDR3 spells CASSDSGRTQHF. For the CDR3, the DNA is TGTGCCAGCAGTGATTCTGGGCGGACCCAGCATTTT.

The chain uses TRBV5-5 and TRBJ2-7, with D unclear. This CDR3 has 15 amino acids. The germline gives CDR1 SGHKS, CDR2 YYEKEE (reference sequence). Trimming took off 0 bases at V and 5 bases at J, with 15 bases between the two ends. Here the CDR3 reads CASSLVYGSGNEQYF. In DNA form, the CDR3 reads TGTGCCAGCAGCTTGGTTTACGGGTCGGGCAACGAGCAGTACTTC.

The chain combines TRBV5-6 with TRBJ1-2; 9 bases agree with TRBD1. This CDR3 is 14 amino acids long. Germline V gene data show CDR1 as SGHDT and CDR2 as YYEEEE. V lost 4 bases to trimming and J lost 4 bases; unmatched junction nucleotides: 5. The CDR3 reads CASSPGTGIYGYTF. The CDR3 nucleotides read TGTGCCAGCAGCCCCGGGACAGGGATCTATGGCTACACCTTC.

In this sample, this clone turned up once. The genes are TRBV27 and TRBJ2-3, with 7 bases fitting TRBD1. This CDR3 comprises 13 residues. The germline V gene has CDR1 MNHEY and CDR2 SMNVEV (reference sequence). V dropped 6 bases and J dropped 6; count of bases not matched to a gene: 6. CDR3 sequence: CASRTGPSDTQYF. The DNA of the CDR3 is TGTGCCAGCAGGACAGGGCCCTCGGATACGCAGTATTTT.

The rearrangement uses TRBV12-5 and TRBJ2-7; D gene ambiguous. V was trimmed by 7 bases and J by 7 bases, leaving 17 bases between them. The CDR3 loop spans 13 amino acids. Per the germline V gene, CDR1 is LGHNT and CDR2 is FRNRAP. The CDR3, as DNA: TGTGCTAGTGCTCTGGCGGCAGCTTCGGAGCAGTACTTC. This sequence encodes CASALAAASEQYF.

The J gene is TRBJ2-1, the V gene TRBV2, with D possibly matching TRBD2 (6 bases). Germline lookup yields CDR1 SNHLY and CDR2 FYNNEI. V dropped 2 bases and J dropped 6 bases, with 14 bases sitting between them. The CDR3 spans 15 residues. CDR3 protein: CASSESASVRNEQFF. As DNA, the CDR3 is TGTGCCAGCAGTGAATCGGCTAGCGTCCGCAATGAGCAGTTCTTC.